This T cell receptor beta chain comes out of a study of cytomegalovirus exposure and HLA in healthy donors. Vbeta (60) and Jbeta (13) primers were used in the PCR. Generated by immunoSEQ multiplex PCR, the TCRdb table keeps only in-frame clones and is missing some. The repertoire holds fewer than 150,000 clones, with 76% as singletons. The CDR3 sequence is 14 residues long. V shed 4 bases and J shed 1 base, with 9 bases lying between them. Germline CDR1 and CDR2: ENHRY and SYGVKD. Study results and caveats: Sequencing likely caused a cluster of highly shared sequence variants. Some public TCRs appeared in many individuals, while most sequences were rare.

Comment on this clone: Its antigen is not identified.

The chain joins TRBV10-3 to TRBJ2-3; maybe TRBD2 (6 bases). What was sequenced was PBMCs. This sequence was found in a man aged 18 to 35 in good health and CMV-seronegative. CDR3 region: CAISASGRTDTQYF. CDR3 sequence (DNA): TGTGCCATCAGTGCGAGCGGGCGCACAGATACGCAGTATTTT.